This T cell receptor beta chain was observed in a study of CD8 T cells in ankylosing spondylitis. The study, taken as a whole, reports: A number of the motif variants had already been described in reactive arthritis synovial fluid and blood. The study identified a TCR beta motif of under ten highly homologous variants that appeared characteristic of ankylosing spondylitis blood.

Generation of TCR beta libraries employed quantitative 5'-RACE incorporating molecular barcodes. TCRdb itself ran the 5' RACE reads through MiXCR, one entry per CDR3 protein. The sample yields approximately 540,000 distinct CDR3 sequences, 10% to 15% seen once. In regard to this clonotype: Antigen specificity is unknown.

This clonotype was sampled from a male donor with ankylosing spondylitis. The sequencing sample was made of blood, either unsorted or a sorted T cell fraction (not recorded which).

Here the CDR3 reads CASSSGTPNQETQYF. DNA of the CDR3: TGTGCCAGCAGCTCCGGGACACCTAACCAAGAGACCCAGTACTTC. The chain is built from TRBV11-3 and TRBJ2-5; TRBD1 is a possible D gene (6 bases). Germline V gene lookup returns CDR1 SGHNT and CDR2 YENEEA. Trimming removed 4 bases from V and 0 bases from J, with 12 bases in between. The CDR3 spans 15 residues.